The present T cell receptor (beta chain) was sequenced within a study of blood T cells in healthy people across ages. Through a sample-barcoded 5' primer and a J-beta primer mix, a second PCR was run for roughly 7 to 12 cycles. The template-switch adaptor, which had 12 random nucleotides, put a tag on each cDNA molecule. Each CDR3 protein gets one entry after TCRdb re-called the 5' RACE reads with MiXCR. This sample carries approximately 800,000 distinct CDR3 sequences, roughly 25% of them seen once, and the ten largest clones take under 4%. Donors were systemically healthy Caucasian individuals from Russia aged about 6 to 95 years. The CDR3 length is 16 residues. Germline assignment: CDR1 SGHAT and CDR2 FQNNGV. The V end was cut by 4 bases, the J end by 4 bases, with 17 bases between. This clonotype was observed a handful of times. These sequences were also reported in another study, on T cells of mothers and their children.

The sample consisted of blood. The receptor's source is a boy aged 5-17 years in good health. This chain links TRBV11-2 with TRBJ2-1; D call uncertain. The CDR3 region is CASSSRVAAIYNEQFF. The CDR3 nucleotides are TGTGCCAGCAGCTCTAGGGTGGCTGCTATTTACAATGAGCAGTTCTTC.